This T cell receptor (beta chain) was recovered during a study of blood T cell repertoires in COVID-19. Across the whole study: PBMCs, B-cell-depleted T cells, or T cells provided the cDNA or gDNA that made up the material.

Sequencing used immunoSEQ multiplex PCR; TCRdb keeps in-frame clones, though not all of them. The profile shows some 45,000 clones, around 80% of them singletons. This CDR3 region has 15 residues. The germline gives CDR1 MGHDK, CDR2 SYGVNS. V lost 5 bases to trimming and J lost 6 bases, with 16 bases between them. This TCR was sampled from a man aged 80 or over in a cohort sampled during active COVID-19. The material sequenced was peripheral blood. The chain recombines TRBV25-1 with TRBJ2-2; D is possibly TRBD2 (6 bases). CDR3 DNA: TGTGCCAGCAGTTCGGGACTTCTATCCGCCGGGGAGCTGTTTTTT. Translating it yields CASSSGLLSAGELFF.